The 7 T cell receptor beta chains in this list originate from one sample, sequenced in a study of regulatory T cells in long-lasting Graves disease. Arm-PCR with iRepertoire HTBI primers amplified the CDR3 regions for these TCR beta libraries. TCRdb reprocessed the multiplex PCR reads with MiXCR, giving one entry per CDR3 protein. Found here are about 370,000 distinct CDR3 sequences, 15% to 18% of them singletons; the top ten hold over 20%. The time point here: newly diagnosed GD, antithyroid drugs for less than 3 months. After RNA was extracted from PBMCs, the TCR library was made from it. Sequenced here: peripheral blood mononuclear cells (PBMCs), sampled at new diagnosis, from a patient treated with antithyroid drugs. Receptor source: a female donor with Graves disease.

At least ten counts were recorded for this clonotype. The genes are TRBV7-2 and TRBJ1-1; TRBD1 agrees at 8 bases. Per the germline V gene, CDR1 is SGHTA and CDR2 is FQGNSA. The CDR3 has 17 amino acids. V was pared by 2 bases and J by 5 bases, with 13 bases of the junction left unmatched. CDR3 DNA sequence: TGTGCCAGCAGCTTACAGTGGGCCGACAGGGGAAGGACTGAAGCTTTCTTT. This gives the protein CASSLQWADRGRTEAFF.

The chain uses TRBV12-3 or TRBV12-4 and TRBJ2-7; no clear D gene. This CDR3 contains 12 residues. Trimming took 6 bases from V and 5 from J, leaving 11 bases between them. CDR3 amino acids: CASSSSVNEQYF. Here the CDR3 DNA reads TGTGCCAGCAGCTCCTCAGTAAACGAGCAGTACTTC.

This clonotype was observed many times. V is TRBV7-2 and J is TRBJ2-7, with no clear D. In germline, CDR1 is SGHTA, CDR2 FQGNSA. CDR3 length: 14 amino acids. Trimming took 5 bases from V and 2 from J, leaving 13 bases between them. The CDR3 loop reads CASSQASATYEQYF. DNA for the CDR3: TGTGCCAGCAGCCAGGCAAGCGCGACCTACGAGCAGTACTTC.

This clonotype was detected only once. A far larger clone is a single base away, which makes a read error likely. The gene calls are TRBV12-3 or TRBV12-4 and TRBJ2-7, with 8 bases lining up with TRBD2. J lost 7 bases, V lost 5 bases, and 10 bases had no gene match. The CDR3 runs to 14 residues. Here the CDR3 reads CASSISGGQGEQYF. CDR3 bases: TGTGCCAGCAGTATCAGCGGGGGCCAAGGGGAGCAGTACTTC.

The chain uses TRBV6-1 and TRBJ2-7, with TRBD1 as a possible D gene (6 bases). The CDR3 contains 13 residues. Trimming removed 7 bases from V and 5 bases from J, with 15 bases in between. Germline-derived CDR1 and CDR2 are MNHNS and SASEGT. CDR3 region: CASTIPGADEQYF. CDR3 in DNA: TGTGCCAGCACCATTCCAGGGGCGGACGAGCAGTACTTC.

The chain has TRBV28 and TRBJ1-5; 9 nucleotides line up with TRBD1. The CDR3 is made up of 16 amino acids. Trimming removed 2 bases from V and 1 base from J; junction bases left unmatched: 3. Germline CDR1 MDHEN, CDR2 SYDVKM. The CDR3 nucleotides read TGTGCCAGCAGTTTACACGGACAGGGGAGCAATCAGCCCCAGCATTTT. Its protein is CASSLHGQGSNQPQHF.

This clonotype was observed many times. The rearrangement uses TRBV28 and TRBJ2-7; 8 bases are shared with TRBD1. From germline, CDR1 is MDHEN and CDR2 SYDVKM. V lost 7 bases and J lost 5; bases outside the gene matches: 10. The CDR3 spans 14 residues. In DNA, the CDR3 is TGTGCCAGCATCCGCGACAGGGGTAGCCACGAGCAGTACTTC. Protein sequence: CASIRDRGSHEQYF.